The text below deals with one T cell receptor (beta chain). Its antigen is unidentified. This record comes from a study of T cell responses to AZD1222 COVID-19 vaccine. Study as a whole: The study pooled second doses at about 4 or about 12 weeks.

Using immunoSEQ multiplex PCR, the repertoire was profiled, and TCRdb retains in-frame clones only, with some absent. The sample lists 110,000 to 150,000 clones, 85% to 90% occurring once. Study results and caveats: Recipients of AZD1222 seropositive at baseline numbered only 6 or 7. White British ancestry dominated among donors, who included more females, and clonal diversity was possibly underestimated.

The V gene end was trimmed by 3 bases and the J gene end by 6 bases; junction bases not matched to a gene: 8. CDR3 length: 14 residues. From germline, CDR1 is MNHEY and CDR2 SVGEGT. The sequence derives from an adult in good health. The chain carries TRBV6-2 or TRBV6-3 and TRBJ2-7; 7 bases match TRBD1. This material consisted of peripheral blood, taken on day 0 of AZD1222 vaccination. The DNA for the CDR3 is TGTGCCAGCAGTTATCCCACGACAGGGTTCGAGCAGTACTTC. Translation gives CASSYPTTGFEQYF.